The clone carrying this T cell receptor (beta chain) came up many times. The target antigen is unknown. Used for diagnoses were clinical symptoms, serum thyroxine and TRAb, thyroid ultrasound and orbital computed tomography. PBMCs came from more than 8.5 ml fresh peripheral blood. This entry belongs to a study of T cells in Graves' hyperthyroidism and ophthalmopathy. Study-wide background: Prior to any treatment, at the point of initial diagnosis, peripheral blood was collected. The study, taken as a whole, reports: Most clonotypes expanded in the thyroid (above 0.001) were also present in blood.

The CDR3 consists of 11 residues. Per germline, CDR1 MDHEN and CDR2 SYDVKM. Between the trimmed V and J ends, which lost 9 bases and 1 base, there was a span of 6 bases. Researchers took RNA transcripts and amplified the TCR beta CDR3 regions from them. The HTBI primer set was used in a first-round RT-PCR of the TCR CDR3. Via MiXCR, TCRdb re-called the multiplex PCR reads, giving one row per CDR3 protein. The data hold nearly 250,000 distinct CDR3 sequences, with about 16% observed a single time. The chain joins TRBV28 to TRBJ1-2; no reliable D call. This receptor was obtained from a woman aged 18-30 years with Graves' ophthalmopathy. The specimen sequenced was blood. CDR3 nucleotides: TGTGCCAGTGACGGTAACTATGGCTACACCTTC. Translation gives CASDGNYGYTF.